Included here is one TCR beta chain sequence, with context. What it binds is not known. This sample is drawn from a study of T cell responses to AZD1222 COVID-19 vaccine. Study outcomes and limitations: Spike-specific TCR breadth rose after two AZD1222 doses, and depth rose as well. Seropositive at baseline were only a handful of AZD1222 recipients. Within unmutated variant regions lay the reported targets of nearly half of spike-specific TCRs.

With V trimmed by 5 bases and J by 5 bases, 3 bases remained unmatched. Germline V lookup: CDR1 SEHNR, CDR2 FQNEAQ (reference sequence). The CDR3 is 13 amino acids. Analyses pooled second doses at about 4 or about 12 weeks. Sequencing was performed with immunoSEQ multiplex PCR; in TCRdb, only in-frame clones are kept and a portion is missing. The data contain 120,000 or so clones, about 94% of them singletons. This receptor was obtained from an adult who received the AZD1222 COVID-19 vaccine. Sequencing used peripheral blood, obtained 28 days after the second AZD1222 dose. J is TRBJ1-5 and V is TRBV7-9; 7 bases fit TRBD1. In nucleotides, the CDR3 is TGTGCCAGCAGCGGCACAGGGGATCAGCCCCAGCATTTT. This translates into CASSGTGDQPQHF. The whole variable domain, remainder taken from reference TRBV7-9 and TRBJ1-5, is DTGVSQNPRHKITKRGQNVTFRCDPISEHNRLYWYRQTLGQGPEFLTYFQNEAQLEKSRLLSDRFSAERPKGSFSTLEIQRTEQGDSAMYLCASSGTGDQPQHFGDGTRLSIL.